A selection of T cell receptor beta chains follows, all from one sample in a study of PD-L1 blockade in urothelial cancer. Libraries were prepared by immunoSEQ multiplex PCR; TCRdb keeps only in-frame clonotypes and omits some of them. This sample has 40,000 to 60,000 clones, with 79% found just once. Sequences were derived from PBMCs, sampled around atezolizumab (anti-PD-L1) treatment. These receptors were taken from a man aged 65-85 years with urothelial cancer. The conserved cysteine and the conserved F or W are not part of the CDR3 here.

v_gene,j_gene,CDR3aa
TRBV5-1,TRBJ1-5,ASSLDAGISQPQH
TRBV28,TRBJ1-2,ASSLSTGYGYT
TRBV28,TRBJ1-5,ASSGPGQSYSNQPQH
TRBV7-8,TRBJ2-7,ASSLGTSNEQY
TRBV5-6,TRBJ2-5,ASRRGREVGETQY
TRBV7-2,TRBJ1-4,ASSLEGVRARATNEKLF
TRBV18,TRBJ2-1,ASSPLMGLAGGTNEQF
TRBV6-6,TRBJ2-5,ASRVQGQETQY
TRBV6-6,TRBJ2-7,ASSYQGSSYEQY
TRBV7-9,TRBJ1-2,ASSLITGNYGYT
TRBV27,TRBJ2-5,ASSRGQGKETQY
TRBV7-2,TRBJ1-1,ASSRGGGPSEAF
TRBV10-3,TRBJ1-2,AISKGLDGYGYT
TRBV2,TRBJ2-1,ASGRDVNEQF
TRBV19,TRBJ2-2,ASSMHSGRGNDGELF
TRBV4-2,TRBJ2-7,ASSLTSGGTYEQY
TRBV10-3,TRBJ2-2,AISGTDERTGELF
TRBV7-2,TRBJ2-7,ASSDPGDEQY
TRBV7-8,TRBJ1-1,ASSLVIRGTEAF
TRBV28,TRBJ2-7,ASSYRDRGSYEQY
TRBV2,TRBJ2-5,ASRDLAGGMETQY
TRBV10-1,TRBJ2-3,ASSEGLAADTQY
TRBV7-8,TRBJ1-2,ASRSTGVGGYT
TRBV19,TRBJ2-1,ASSIDQMPGAGDEQF
TRBV5-1,TRBJ2-2,ATLPGADTGELF
TRBV2,TRBJ2-7,ASRGLAASYEQY
TRBV5-6,TRBJ1-3,ASSLQVSLRNTIY
TRBV5-1,TRBJ2-3,ASSLTGLETDTQY